This T cell receptor beta chain was sequenced for a study of a mutant IDH1 vaccine in newly diagnosed glioma. Study-wide background: Onset of vaccination occurred 4-6 weeks following radiotherapy alone, or with temozolomide cycles.

Sequencing was performed with immunoSEQ multiplex PCR; in TCRdb, only in-frame clones are kept and a portion is missing. The sample lists tens of thousands of clones, less than 85% seen once, with over 15% in the top ten. Indicated time point: week 47, end of study. Each vaccine dose was 300 ug of mutant IDH1 20-mer peptide, with topical imiquimod. Germline values: CDR1 SGHTA, CDR2 FQGNSA. Trimming left V 5 bases short and J 9 bases short, with 14 bases between. The CDR3 contains 13 residues. As for this clone: The antigen remains unidentified.

The source material was PBMCs, sampled from a glioma patient whose treatment included an IDH1 peptide vaccine. The receptor comes from a man between 18 and 29 years old with glioma. Some clones in this sample may be carry-over from other donors' samples. The rearrangement joins TRBV7-2 to TRBJ1-5, with unresolved D. This CDR3 is CASSDTDRGPQHF. In DNA form, the CDR3 reads TGTGCCAGCAGCGACACAGACCGTGGGCCCCAGCATTTT.